This T cell receptor (beta chain) was captured in a study of T-cell reconstitution after alpha-beta-depleted transplantation in children. Study-level results: About two months after transplant, alpha-beta T cells reportedly came from several hundred expanded graft clones.

V lost 0 bases, J lost 5 bases, and 15 bases lay in between. The V gene's germline CDR1 is SGDLS and CDR2 YYNGEE. The CDR3 contains 15 residues. Unique molecular identifiers were used to barcode this TCRbeta library. Each CDR3 protein gets one entry after TCRdb re-called the PCR reads with MiXCR. The table lists about 340,000 distinct CDR3 sequences, around 15% of them singletons. Regarding this clonotype: Its antigen is not identified.

The clonotype comes from a male patient between 2 and 10 years old who had a stem cell transplant for acute lymphoblastic leukemia, so the T cells may come from the graft donor. This specimen consisted of PBMCs, mostly from graft donor cells, obtained 360 days after TCRalphabeta/CD19-depleted stem cell transplant. The V gene is TRBV9, the J gene TRBJ2-7, with D maybe TRBD2 (6 bases). The CDR3 DNA reads as TGTGCCAGCAGCGTAGGGGCTAGCGATCCCCACGAGCAGTACTTC. Its protein is CASSVGASDPHEQYF.